This T cell receptor (beta chain) is from a study of T cells in Graves' hyperthyroidism and ophthalmopathy. TCR beta CDR3 regions were amplified from RNA. The HTBI primer set served for first-round RT-PCR of the TCR CDR3. TCRdb called the multiplex PCR reads again in MiXCR, with one record for every CDR3 protein. The sample records more than 650,000 distinct CDR3 sequences, 13% to 15% being singletons. CDR3 size: 15 residues. Trimming removed 4 bases from V and 7 bases from J, with 20 bases in between. Per germline, CDR1 MDHEN and CDR2 SYDVKM. The specimen sequenced was blood. This sequence was found in a woman between 18 and 30 years old with Graves' hyperthyroidism. The chain employs TRBV28 and TRBJ2-7; D remains unclear. The CDR3 DNA follows: TGTGCCAGCAGTTATCGTGGGGTTCTAAGGGATGAGCAGTACTTC. It codes for CASSYRGVLRDEQYF.